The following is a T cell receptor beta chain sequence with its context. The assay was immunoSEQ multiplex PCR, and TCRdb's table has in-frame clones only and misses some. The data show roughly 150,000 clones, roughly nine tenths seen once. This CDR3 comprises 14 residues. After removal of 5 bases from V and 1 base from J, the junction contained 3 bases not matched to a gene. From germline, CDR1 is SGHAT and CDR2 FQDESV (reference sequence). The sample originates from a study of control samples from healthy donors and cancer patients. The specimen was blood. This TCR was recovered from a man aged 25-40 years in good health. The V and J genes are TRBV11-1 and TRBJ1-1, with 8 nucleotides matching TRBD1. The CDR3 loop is CASSRGQENTEAFF. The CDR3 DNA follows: TGTGCCAGCAGCCGGGGACAGGAGAACACTGAAGCTTTCTTT. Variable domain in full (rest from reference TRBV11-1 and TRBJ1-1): EAEVAQSPRYKITEKSQAVAFWCDPISGHATLYWYRQILGQGPELLVQFQDESVVDDSQLPKDRFSAERLKGVDSTLKIQPAELGDSAMYLCASSRGQENTEAFFGQGTRLTVV.